The clone carrying this TCR beta chain was observed a single time. Its antigen remains unidentified. Authors' analysis steps: ImmunoSEQ junction-only sequences lacked quality scores, so their filtering differed. TCRdb keeps only in-frame clones here, not all; method: immunoSEQ multiplex PCR. Clone size and the V and J calls come from that table; the DNA yielded D and trimming. The profile shows around 300,000 clones, around 86% of them singletons. This record belongs to a study of shared clonotypes between healthy human individuals. Study-level information: CD4 naive and CD4 memory each took three plates per donor, while CD8 naive took two and CD8 memory one.

Overall study findings and caveats: Only blood underwent sampling, and tissue repertoires likely differ.

The receptor was isolated from a man between 18 and 29 years old in good health. Source material: memory CD8+ T cells sorted from blood. Subset denoted: CD45RO+ cells pooled with CCR7-negative TemRA cells.

This CDR3 is CASSLSITSGGDHDYEQYF. CDR3 bases: TGTGCCAGCAGCTTATCGATAACTAGCGGGGGGGACCACGACTACGAGCAGTACTTC. This chain connects TRBV11-1 to TRBJ2-7; TRBD2 agrees at 13 bases. The J segment lost 3 bases and the V segment lost 2 bases, leaving 13 bases of the junction unmatched. From germline, CDR1 is SGHAT and CDR2 FQDESV (reference sequence). The CDR3 is 19 amino acids. The variable domain in full, completed from reference TRBV11-1 and TRBJ2-7, reads EAEVAQSPRYKITEKSQAVAFWCDPISGHATLYWYRQILGQGPELLVQFQDESVVDDSQLPKDRFSAERLKGVDSTLKIQPAELGDSAMYLCASSLSITSGGDHDYEQYFGPGTRLTVT.